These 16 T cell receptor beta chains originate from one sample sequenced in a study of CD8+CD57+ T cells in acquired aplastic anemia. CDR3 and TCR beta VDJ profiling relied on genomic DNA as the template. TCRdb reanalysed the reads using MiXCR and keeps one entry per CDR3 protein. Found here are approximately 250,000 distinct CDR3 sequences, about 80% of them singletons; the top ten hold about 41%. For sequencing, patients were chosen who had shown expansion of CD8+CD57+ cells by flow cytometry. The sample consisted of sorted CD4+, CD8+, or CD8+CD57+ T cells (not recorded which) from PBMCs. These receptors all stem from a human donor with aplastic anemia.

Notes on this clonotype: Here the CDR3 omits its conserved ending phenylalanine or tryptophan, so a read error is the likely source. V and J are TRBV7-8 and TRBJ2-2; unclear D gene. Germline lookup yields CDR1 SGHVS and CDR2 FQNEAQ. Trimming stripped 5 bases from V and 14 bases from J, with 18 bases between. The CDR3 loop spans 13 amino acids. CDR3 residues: CASSVGRIKTLFL. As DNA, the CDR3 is TGTGCCAGCAGCGTCGGGCGGATAAAGACCCTGTTTTTG.

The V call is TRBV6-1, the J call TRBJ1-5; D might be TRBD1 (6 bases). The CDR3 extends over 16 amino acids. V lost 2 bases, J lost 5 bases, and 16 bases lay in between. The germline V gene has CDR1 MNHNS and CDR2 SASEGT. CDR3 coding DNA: TGTGCCAGCAGTGAAAGATGGACAGAAGGGCATCAGCCCCAGCATTTT. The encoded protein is CASSERWTEGHQPQHF.

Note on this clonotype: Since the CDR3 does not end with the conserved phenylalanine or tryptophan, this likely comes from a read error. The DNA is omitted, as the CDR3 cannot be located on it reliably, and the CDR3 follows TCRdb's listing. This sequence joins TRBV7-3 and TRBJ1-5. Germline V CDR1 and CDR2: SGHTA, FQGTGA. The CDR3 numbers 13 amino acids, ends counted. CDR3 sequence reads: CASSQLRGEDTDA.

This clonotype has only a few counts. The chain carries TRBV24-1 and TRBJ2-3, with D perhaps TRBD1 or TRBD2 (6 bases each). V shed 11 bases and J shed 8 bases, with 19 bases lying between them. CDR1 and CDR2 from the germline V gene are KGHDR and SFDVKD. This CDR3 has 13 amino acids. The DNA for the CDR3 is TGTGCCAGCTTGGACGGGGGCACCGGTACGCAGTATTTT. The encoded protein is CASLDGGTGTQYF.

In DNA form, the CDR3 reads TGTGCCAGCAGCTTGGAGGGCAACGGGCTCGTATATGGCTACACCTTC. Its protein product is CASSLEGNGLVYGYTF. The rearrangement uses TRBV7-9 and TRBJ1-2; D is undetermined. CDR3 size: 16 residues. The V gene lost 3 bases and the J gene lost 5 bases, with 19 bases spanning the gap. Germline CDR1 reads SEHNR; CDR2 reads FQNEAQ (reference sequence).

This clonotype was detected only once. The CDR3 DNA follows: TGTGCCACCAGTGACCGGTACGAGCAGTACTTC. It yields the protein CATSDRYEQYF. The V call is TRBV24-1, the J call TRBJ2-7; D remains unclear. Trimming took off 4 bases at V and 4 bases at J, with 4 bases between the two ends. Germline CDR1 KGHDR, CDR2 SFDVKD. CDR3 length: 11 amino acids.

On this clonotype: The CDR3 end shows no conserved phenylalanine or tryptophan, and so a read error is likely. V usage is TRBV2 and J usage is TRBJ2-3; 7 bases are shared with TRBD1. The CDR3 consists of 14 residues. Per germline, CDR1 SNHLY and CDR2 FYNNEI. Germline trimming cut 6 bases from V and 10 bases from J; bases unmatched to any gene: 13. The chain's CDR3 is CASSLGGGPNPQYL. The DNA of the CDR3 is TGTGCCAGCAGCTTAGGGGGCGGTCCCAATCCGCAGTATCTT.

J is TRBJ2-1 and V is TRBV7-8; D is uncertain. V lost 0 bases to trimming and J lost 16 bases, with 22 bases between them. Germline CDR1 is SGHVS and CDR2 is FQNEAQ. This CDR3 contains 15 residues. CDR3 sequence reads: CASSLARGAYTQYFF. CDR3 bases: TGTGCCAGCAGCTTAGCGAGAGGTGCCTATACGCAGTATTTCTTC.

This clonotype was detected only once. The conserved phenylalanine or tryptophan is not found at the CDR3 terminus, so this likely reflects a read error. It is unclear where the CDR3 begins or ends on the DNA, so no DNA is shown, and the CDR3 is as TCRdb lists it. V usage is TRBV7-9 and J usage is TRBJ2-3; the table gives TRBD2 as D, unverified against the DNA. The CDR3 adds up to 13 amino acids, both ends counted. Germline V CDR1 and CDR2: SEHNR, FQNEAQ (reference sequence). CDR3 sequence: CASSPGGTASVRS.

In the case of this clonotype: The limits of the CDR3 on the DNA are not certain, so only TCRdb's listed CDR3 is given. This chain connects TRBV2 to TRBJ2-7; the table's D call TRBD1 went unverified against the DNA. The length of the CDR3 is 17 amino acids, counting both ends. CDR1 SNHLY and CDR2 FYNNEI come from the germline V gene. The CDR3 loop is CASRQAPGGSLSFGPGF.

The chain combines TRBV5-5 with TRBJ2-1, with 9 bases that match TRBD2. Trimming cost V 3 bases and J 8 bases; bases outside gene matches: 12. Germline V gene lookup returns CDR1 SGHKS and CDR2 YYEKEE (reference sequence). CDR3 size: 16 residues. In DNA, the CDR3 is TGTGCCAGCAGCTCACGAGGAAGCGGGGGGAGCGATGAGCAGTTCTTC. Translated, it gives CASSSRGSGGSDEQFF.

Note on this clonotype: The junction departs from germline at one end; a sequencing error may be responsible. Here the CDR3 reads CATRGRGPAYQQYF. The CDR3 nucleotides read TGTGCCACCAGGGGCCGGGGCCCAGCCTACCAGCAGTACTTC. The J gene is TRBJ2-7, the V gene TRBV2, with a tentative D call TRBD1 (6 bases). The V gene's germline CDR1 is SNHLY and CDR2 FYNNEI. CDR3 length: 14 amino acids.

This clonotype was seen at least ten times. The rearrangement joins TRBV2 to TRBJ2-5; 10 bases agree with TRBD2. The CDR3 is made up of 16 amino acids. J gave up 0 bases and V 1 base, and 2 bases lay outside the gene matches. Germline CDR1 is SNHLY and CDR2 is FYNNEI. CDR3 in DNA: TGTGCCAGCAGTGAAGGTAGCGGGGGGTACCAAGAGACCCAGTACTTC. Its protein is CASSEGSGGYQETQYF.

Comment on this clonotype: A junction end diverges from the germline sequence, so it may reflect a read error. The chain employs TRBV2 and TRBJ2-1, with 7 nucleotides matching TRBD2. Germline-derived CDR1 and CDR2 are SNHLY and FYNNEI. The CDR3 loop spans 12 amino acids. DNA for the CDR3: TGTGCCGGCAGCGGGACCTACAATGAGCAGTTCTTC. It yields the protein CAGSGTYNEQFF. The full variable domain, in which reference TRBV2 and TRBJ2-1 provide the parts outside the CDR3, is EPEVTQTPSHQVTQMGQEVILRCVPISNHLYFYWYRQILGQKVEFLVSFYNNEISEKSEIFDDQFSVERPDGSNFTLKIRSTKLEDSAMYFCAGSGTYNEQFFGPGTRLTVL.

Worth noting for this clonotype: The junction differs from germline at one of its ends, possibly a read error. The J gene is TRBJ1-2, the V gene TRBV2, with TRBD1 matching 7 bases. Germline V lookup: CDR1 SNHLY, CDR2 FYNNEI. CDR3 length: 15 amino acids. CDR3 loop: CASSPGQVSDYTFSF. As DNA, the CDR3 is TGTGCCAGCAGTCCTGGACAGGTCTCTGACTACACCTTCAGTTTC.

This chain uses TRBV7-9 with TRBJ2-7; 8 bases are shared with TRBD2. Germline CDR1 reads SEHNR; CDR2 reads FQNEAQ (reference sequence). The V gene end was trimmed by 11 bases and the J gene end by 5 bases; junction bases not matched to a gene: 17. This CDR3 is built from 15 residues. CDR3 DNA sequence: TGTGCCGGCAAGTGGAGCGGGGGCCTGCCCCACGAGCAGTACTTC. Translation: CAGKWSGGLPHEQYF.